The sequence of this T cell receptor beta chain was determined in a study of early T cells in non-severe SARS-CoV-2 infection. Study details: Unsorted whole blood bulk RNA was sequenced, with unpaired chains. Broader study findings: In VDJdb matching, anti-spike CD8 responses were favored while private and CD4 specificities went missing.

Trimming removed 5 bases from V and 6 bases from J; junction bases left unmatched: 7. The CDR3 runs to 12 residues. Germline V CDR1 and CDR2: GTSNPN, SVGIG (reference sequence). A few counts support this clonotype. The target antigen is unknown. Attached unique molecular identifiers marked individual cDNA molecules. TCRdb processed the 5' RACE reads anew with MiXCR; each CDR3 protein has one entry. This table has around 53,000 distinct CDR3 sequences, over 9.5% appearing once. This chain uses TRBV30 with TRBJ2-7; 7 positions agree with TRBD1. The source of this sequence is an adult who was a healthcare worker with PCR-confirmed SARS-CoV-2 infection or an uninfected control (not recorded which). The material sequenced was whole blood. CDR3 sequence (DNA): TGTGCCTGGGACAGGGCTCTGGGCGAGCAGTACTTC. It translates to CAWDRALGEQYF. The entire variable domain, with the rest obtained from reference TRBV30 and TRBJ2-7, is as follows: SQTIHQWPATLVQPVGSPLSLECTVEGTSNPNLYWYRQAAGRGLQLLFYSVGIGQISSEVPQNLSASRPQDRQFILSSKKLLLSDSGFYLCAWDRALGEQYFGPGTRLTVT.